The following is a T cell receptor beta chain sequence with its context. This entry comes from a study of CD4+ T cells in melanoma. Clones were sequenced by immunoSEQ multiplex PCR, and TCRdb holds only the in-frame ones, with some missing. The sample has around 130,000 clones, 80% to 95% seen once. The CDR3 totals 14 residues. Germline values: CDR1 SGHRS, CDR2 YFSETQ. Trimming removed 4 bases from V and 4 bases from J, with 14 bases in between. The receptor was derived from a human donor with melanoma. This chain connects TRBV5-1 to TRBJ1-1, with D perhaps TRBD1 (6 bases). The CDR3 bases are TGCGCCAGCAGCCCGGGGACACCTATCACTGAAGCTTTCTTT. Translation gives CASSPGTPITEAFF.